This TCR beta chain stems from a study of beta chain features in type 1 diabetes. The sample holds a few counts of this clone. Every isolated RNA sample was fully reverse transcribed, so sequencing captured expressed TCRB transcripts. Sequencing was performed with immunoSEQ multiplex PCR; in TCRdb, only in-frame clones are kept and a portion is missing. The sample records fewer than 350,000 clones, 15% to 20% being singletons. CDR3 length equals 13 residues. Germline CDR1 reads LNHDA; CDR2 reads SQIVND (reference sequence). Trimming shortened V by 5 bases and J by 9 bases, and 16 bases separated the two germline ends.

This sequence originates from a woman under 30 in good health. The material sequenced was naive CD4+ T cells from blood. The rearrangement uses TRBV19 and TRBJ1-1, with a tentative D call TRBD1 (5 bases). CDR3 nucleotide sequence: TGTGCCAGTAGTTTCCGGGACTATATTCAAGCTTTCTTT. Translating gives CASSFRDYIQAFF.